This TCR beta chain was sequenced for a study of T-cell reconstitution after alpha-beta-depleted transplantation in children. Germline CDR1 reads LNHNV; CDR2 reads YYDKDF (reference sequence). Deletions cut 1 base from V and 0 bases from J, with 9 bases between. The CDR3 extends over 15 amino acids. Unique molecular identifiers tagged the TCRbeta library. Via MiXCR, TCRdb re-called the PCR reads, giving one row per CDR3 protein. This table has nearly 400,000 distinct CDR3 sequences, 20% appearing once. The rearrangement links TRBV15 to TRBJ1-2; a weak D match, TRBD1 (6 bases). Sequencing used PBMCs from the stem cell graft donor, obtained from the stem cell graft. This receptor was obtained from a human donor who donated a stem cell graft to a child with acute myeloid leukemia. The CDR3 here is CATSRAGATNYGYTF. The CDR3 DNA sequence: TGTGCCACCAGCAGAGCAGGGGCCACTAACTATGGCTACACCTTC.